This T cell receptor beta chain originates from a study of blood T cell repertoires in COVID-19. The wider study: In Cohort 3, a recovered donor had either two negative PCRs, clearance, or symptom resolution.

Per the authors' pipeline: Counts of nucleated cells, estimated from reference gene primer amplification, were obtained. Clones were sequenced by immunoSEQ multiplex PCR, and TCRdb holds only the in-frame ones, with some missing. V, J and clone size reflect that table, while D and trimming were determined from the DNA. Here the sample spans 250,000 to 300,000 clones, 88% being singletons. Specimen: PBMCs or T cells enriched from blood (not recorded which). This receptor was identified in a woman aged 60-75 years in a cohort exposed to, infected with or recovered from COVID-19 (not recorded which).

The CDR3, as DNA: TGTGCCAGCAGTTTGGGGGGAAAGACCCAGTACTTC. Its translation: CASSLGGKTQYF. The V and J genes are TRBV12-3 or TRBV12-4 and TRBJ2-5; perhaps TRBD2 as D (6 bases). V was pared by 3 bases and J by 6 bases, with 8 bases between. The CDR3 has 12 residues.